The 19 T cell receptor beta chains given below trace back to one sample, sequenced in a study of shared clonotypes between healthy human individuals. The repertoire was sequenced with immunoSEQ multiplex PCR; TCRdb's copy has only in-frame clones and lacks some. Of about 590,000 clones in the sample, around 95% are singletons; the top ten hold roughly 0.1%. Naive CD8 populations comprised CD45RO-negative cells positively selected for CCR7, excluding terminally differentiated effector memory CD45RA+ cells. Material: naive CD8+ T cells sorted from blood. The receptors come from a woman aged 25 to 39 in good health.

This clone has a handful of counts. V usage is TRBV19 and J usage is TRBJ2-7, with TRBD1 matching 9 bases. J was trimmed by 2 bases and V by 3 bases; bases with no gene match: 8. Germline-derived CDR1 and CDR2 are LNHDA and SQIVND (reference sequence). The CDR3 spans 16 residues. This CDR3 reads CASSMPPRTGAYEQYF. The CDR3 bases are TGTGCCAGTAGTATGCCCCCTAGGACAGGGGCCTACGAGCAGTACTTC.

The CDR3 sequence: CASSDSSPDRGAEQYF. In DNA, the CDR3 is TGTGCCAGCAGTGACTCGTCCCCGGACAGGGGCGCCGAGCAGTACTTC. This sequence joins TRBV6-4 and TRBJ2-7, with 9 bases that match TRBD1. This CDR3 has 16 amino acids. V lost 0 bases, J lost 6 bases, and 9 bases stayed unmatched. CDR1 and CDR2 (germline): MRHNA, SNTAGT.

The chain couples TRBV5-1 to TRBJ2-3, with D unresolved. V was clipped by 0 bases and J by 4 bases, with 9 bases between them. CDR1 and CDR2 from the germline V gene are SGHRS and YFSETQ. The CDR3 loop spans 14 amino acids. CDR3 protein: CASSLEYVADTQYF. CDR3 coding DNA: TGCGCCAGCAGCTTGGAATACGTCGCAGATACGCAGTATTTT.

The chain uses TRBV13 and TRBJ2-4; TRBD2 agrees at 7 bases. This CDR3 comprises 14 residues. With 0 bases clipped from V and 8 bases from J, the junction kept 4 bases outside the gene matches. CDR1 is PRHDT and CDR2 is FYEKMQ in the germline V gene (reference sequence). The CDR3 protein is CASSLGKGRDIQYF. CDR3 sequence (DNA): TGTGCCAGCAGCTTAGGCAAAGGGAGGGACATTCAGTACTTC.

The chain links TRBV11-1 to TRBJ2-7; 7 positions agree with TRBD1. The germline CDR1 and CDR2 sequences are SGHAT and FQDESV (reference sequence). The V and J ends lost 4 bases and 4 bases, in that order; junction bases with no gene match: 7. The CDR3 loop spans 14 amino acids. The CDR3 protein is CASSSRDSSYEQYF. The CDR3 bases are TGTGCCAGCAGCTCCCGGGACAGTTCTTACGAGCAGTACTTC.

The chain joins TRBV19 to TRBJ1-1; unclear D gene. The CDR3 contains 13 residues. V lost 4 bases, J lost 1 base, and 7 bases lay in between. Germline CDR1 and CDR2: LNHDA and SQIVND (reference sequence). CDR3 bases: TGTGCCAGTAGTACAGGCGCGAACACTGAAGCTTTCTTT. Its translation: CASSTGANTEAFF.

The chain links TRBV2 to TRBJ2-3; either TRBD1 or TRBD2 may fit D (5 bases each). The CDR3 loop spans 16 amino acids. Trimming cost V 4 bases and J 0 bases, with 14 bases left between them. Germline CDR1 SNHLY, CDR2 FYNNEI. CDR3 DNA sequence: TGTGCCAGCAGTGTTGTGGGACCGGGCAGCACAGATACGCAGTATTTT. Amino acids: CASSVVGPGSTDTQYF.

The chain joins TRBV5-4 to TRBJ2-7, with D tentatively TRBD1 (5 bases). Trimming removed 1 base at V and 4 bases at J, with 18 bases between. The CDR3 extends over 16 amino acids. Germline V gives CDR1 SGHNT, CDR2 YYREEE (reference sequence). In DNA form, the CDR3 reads TGTGCCAGCAGCTTGATGGGGCAAAATCGGGTATACGAGCAGTACTTC. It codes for CASSLMGQNRVYEQYF.

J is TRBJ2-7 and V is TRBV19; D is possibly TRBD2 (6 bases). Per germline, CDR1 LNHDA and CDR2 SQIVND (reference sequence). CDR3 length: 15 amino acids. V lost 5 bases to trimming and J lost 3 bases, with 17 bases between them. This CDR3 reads CASSPAGGASYEQYF. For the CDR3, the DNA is TGTGCCAGTAGTCCGGCGGGCGGGGCTAGCTACGAGCAGTACTTC. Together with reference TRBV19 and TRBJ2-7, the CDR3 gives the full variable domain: DGGITQSPKYLFRKEGQNVTLSCEQNLNHDAMYWYRQDPGQGLRLIYYSQIVNDFQKGDIAEGYSVSREKKESFPLTVTSAQKNPTAFYLCASSPAGGASYEQYFGPGTRLTVT.

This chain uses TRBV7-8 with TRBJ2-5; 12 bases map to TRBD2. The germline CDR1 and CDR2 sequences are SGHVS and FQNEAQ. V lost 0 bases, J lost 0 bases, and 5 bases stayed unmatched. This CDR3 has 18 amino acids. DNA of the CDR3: TGTGCCAGCAGCTTAGCTCTAGCGGGAGGGAGGGACCAAGAGACCCAGTACTTC. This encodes CASSLALAGGRDQETQYF. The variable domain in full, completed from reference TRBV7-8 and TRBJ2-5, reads GAGVSQSPRYKVAKRGQDVALRCDPISGHVSLFWYQQALGQGPEFLTYFQNEAQLDKSGLPSDRFFAERPEGSVSTLKIQRTQQEDSAVYLCASSLALAGGRDQETQYFGPGTRLLVL.

For the CDR3, the DNA is TGTGCCAGCAGTTACTCTGGGGGAGCCAAAAACATTCAGTACTTC. This gives the protein CASSYSGGAKNIQYF. This chain uses TRBV6-6 with TRBJ2-4; the D call may be TRBD1 or TRBD2 (5 bases each). CDR1 MNHNY and CDR2 SVGAGI come from the germline V gene (reference sequence). The CDR3 contains 15 residues. Trimming removed 0 bases from V and 0 bases from J, with 6 bases in between.

The CDR3 is CASSIDSNSNQPQHF. The CDR3 nucleotides read TGTGCCAGTAGTATCGACTCGAATAGCAATCAGCCCCAGCATTTT. This rearrangement joins TRBV19 to TRBJ1-5; D unclear. CDR1 LNHDA and CDR2 SQIVND come from the germline V gene (reference sequence). The length of the CDR3 is 15 residues. V lost 3 bases to trimming and J lost 0 bases, with 9 bases between them.

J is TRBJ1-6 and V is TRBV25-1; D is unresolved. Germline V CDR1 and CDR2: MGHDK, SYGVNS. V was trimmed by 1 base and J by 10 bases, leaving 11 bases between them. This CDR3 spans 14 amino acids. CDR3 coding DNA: TGTGCCAGCAGTGAATTGGGTAATGGCTCACCCCTCCACTTT. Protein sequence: CASSELGNGSPLHF.

CDR3 DNA sequence: TGTGCCAGCAGTTTAGGGCTAGCGTTAAATTACAATGAGCAGTTCTTC. It encodes CASSLGLALNYNEQFF. The V call is TRBV28, the J call TRBJ2-1, with D perhaps TRBD2 (6 bases). The CDR3 is 16 amino acids. V lost 2 bases, J lost 4 bases, and 15 bases lay in between. CDR1 MDHEN and CDR2 SYDVKM come from the germline V gene.

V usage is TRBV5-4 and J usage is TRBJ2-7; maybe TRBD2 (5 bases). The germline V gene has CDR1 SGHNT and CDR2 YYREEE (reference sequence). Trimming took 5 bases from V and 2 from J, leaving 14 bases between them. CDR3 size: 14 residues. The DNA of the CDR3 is TGTGCCAGCAGGATGAGAGGGTCCACCTACGAGCAGTACTTC. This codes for CASRMRGSTYEQYF.

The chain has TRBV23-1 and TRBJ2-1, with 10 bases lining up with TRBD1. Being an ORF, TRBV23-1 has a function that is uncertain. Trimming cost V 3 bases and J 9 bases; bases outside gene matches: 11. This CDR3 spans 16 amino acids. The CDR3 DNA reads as TGCGCCAGCAGTCATACCGGGACAGGGGCCCCTGGTGAGCAGTTCTTC. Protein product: CASSHTGTGAPGEQFF.

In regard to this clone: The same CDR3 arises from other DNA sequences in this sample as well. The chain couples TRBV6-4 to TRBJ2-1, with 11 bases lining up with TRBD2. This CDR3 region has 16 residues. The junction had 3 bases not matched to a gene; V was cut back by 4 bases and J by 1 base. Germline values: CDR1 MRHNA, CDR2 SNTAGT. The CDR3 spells CASSALAGVSYNEQFF. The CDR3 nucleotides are TGTGCCAGCAGTGCACTAGCGGGAGTTTCCTACAATGAGCAGTTCTTC.

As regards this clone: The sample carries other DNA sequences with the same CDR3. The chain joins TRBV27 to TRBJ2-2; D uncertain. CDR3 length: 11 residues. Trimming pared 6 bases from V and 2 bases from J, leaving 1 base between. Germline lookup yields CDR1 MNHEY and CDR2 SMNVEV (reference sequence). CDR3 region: CASRNTGELFF. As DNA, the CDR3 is TGTGCCAGCAGAAACACCGGGGAGCTGTTTTTT.

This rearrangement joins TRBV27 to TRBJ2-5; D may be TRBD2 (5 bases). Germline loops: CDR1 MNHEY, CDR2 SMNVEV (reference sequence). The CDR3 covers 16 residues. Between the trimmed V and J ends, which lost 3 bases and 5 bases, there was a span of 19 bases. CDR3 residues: CASSLGSVGISETQYF. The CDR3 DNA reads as TGTGCCAGCAGTTTGGGTAGCGTGGGTATTTCGGAGACCCAGTACTTC.